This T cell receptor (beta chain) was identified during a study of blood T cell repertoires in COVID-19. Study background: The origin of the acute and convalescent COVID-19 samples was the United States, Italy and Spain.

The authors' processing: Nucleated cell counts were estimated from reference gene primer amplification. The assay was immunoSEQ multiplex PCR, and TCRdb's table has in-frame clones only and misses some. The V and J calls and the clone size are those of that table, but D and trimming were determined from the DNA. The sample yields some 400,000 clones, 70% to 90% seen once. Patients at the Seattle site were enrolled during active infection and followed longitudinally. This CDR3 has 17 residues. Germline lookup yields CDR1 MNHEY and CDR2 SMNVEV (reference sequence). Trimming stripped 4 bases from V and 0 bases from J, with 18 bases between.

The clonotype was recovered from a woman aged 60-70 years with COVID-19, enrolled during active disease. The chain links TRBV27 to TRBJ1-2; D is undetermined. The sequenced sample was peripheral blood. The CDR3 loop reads CASSSDLAEEANYGYTF. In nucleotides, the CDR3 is TGTGCCAGCAGTTCCGATCTCGCGGAAGAAGCTAACTATGGCTACACCTTC.